This TCR beta chain emerged from a study of T cell responses to AZD1222 COVID-19 vaccine. Study-level results: Females outnumbered males among donors, who were mostly white British; clonal diversity was possibly underestimated. The CD4 TCRs associated with vaccination extended across spike and predominated at 160-218 and 743-854. Spike-specific TCR breadth and depth were elevated following two AZD1222 doses.

Concerning this clone: As yet, its antigen is unknown.

Clones were sequenced by immunoSEQ multiplex PCR, and TCRdb holds only the in-frame ones, with some missing. Among 100,000 to 150,000 clones listed, 90% to 95% were seen once. Trimming at V came to 7 bases and at J to 2 bases, leaving 15 bases not matched to a gene. CDR3 length equals 18 residues. Germline loops: CDR1 LNHDA, CDR2 SQIVND (reference sequence). This sequence was found in an adult in good health. This specimen was peripheral blood, taken on day 0 of AZD1222 vaccination. The chain recombines TRBV19 with TRBJ2-1; 9 nucleotides align to TRBD2. The CDR3 sequence is CASTPRTLAGRAYNEQFF. The CDR3 region has the DNA TGTGCCAGTACCCCTCGAACGCTAGCGGGAAGAGCCTACAATGAGCAGTTCTTC.